This paragraph reports one T cell receptor beta chain. Its antigen is undetermined. Naive CD8 cells lacked CD45RO and underwent positive selection for CCR7, leaving out terminally differentiated effector memory CD45RA+ cells. The study enrolled healthy HIV-negative adults without recent acute infections or vaccinations as donors. CDR1 MGHRA and CDR2 YSYEKL come from the germline V gene. The CDR3 spans 15 residues. Trimming took off 1 base at V and 4 bases at J, with 10 bases between the two ends. Each replicate PCR on the sorted subsets used 150 to 200 ng DNA (around 30,000 T cell genomes). TCRdb's table, derived via immunoSEQ multiplex PCR, lists solely in-frame clones and lacks some. The data contain about 580,000 clones, about 98% of them singletons. The data are from a study of shared clonotypes between healthy human individuals. Overall study findings and caveats: Sharing across four donors was highest in naive CD4 (around 5%) and lowest in memory CD8 (roughly 0.4%).

V gene TRBV4-1 combines with J gene TRBJ2-2, with a possible D match to TRBD1 (6 bases). Specimen: naive CD8+ T cells sorted from blood. This receptor was identified in a man aged 25 to 45 in good health. The CDR3 DNA sequence: TGCGCCAGCAGCCAAGTCAGGGGCTCCACCGGGGAGCTGTTTTTT. This codes for CASSQVRGSTGELFF.